A single sample is the source of the 6 T cell receptor beta chains below, sequenced in a study of T cell responses to AZD1222 COVID-19 vaccine. The method was immunoSEQ multiplex PCR; TCRdb's version includes in-frame clones alone and lacks a portion of them. The sample carries 150,000 or so clones, roughly nine tenths recorded once. Here the sequenced sample was peripheral blood, taken on day 0 of AZD1222 vaccination. These receptors came from an adult in good health.

V gene TRBV19 combines with J gene TRBJ2-7; tentatively, D is TRBD1 or TRBD2 (6 bases each). The CDR3 runs to 15 residues. The ends were cut back, 5 bases at V and 4 bases at J, with 18 bases in the middle. CDR1 is LNHDA and CDR2 is SQIVND in the germline V gene (reference sequence). The CDR3 DNA follows: TGTGCCAGTAGTGGGGGGCCCAGGTCCCGGTACGAGCAGTACTTC. It specifies CASSGGPRSRYEQYF.

The V gene is TRBV2, the J gene TRBJ2-1, with D unresolved. Germline V gene lookup returns CDR1 SNHLY and CDR2 FYNNEI. This CDR3 spans 13 amino acids. Trimming took off 4 bases at V and 1 base at J, with 5 bases between the two ends. The CDR3 loop is CASSAGSYNEQFF. The CDR3 DNA reads as TGTGCCAGCAGTGCAGGATCCTACAATGAGCAGTTCTTC.

This chain links TRBV7-9 with TRBJ1-4, with 7 bases identical to TRBD1. With 2 bases clipped from V and 6 bases from J, the junction kept 3 bases outside the gene matches. The CDR3 has 14 amino acids. Germline CDR1 and CDR2: SEHNR and FQNEAQ (reference sequence). The CDR3 DNA reads as TGTGCCAGCAGCTTAAAGACAGGGTATGAAAAACTGTTTTTT. Translated, it gives CASSLKTGYEKLFF.

The chain carries TRBV19 and TRBJ1-4; D remains unclear. V lost 4 bases, J lost 11 bases, and 17 bases lay in between. The CDR3 runs 14 residues. Germline V gene sequence: CDR1 LNHDA, CDR2 SQIVND (reference sequence). In nucleotides, the CDR3 is TGTGCCAGTAGTAATCAGAGGAGTACGGTGAAACTGTTTTTT. This translates into CASSNQRSTVKLFF.

This chain connects TRBV2 to TRBJ1-2; tentatively, D is TRBD1 (5 bases). The V gene lost 4 bases and the J gene lost 1 base, with 7 bases spanning the gap. Per the germline V gene, CDR1 is SNHLY and CDR2 is FYNNEI. The CDR3 sequence is 13 residues long. In nucleotides, the CDR3 is TGTGCCAGCAGTGTGAGGGGTAACTATGGCTACACCTTC. This codes for CASSVRGNYGYTF.

The rearrangement links TRBV2 to TRBJ1-2, with 8 bases identical to TRBD1. Germline V gene sequence: CDR1 SNHLY, CDR2 FYNNEI. The CDR3 extends over 12 amino acids. Trimming at V came to 7 bases and at J to 8 bases, leaving 6 bases not matched to a gene. CDR3 region: CASTMDRDGYTF. DNA of the CDR3: TGTGCCAGCACTATGGACAGGGACGGCTACACCTTC.